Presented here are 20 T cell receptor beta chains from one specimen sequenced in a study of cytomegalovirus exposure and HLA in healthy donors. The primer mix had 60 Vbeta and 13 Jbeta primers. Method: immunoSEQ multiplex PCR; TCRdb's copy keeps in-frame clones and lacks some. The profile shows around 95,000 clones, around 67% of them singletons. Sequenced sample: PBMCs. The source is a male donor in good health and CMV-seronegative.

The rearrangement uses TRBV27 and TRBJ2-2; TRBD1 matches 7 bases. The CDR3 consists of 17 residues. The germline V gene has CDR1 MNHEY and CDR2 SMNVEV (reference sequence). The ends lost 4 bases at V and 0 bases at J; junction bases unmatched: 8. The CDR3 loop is CASSSRGDRANTGELFF. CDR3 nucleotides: TGTGCCAGCAGTTCTCGGGGTGACAGGGCGAACACCGGGGAGCTGTTTTTT.

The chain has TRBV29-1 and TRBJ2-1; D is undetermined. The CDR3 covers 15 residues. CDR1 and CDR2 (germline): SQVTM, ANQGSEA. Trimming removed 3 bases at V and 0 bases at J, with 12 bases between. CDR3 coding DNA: TGCAGCGTTGACTCGGATAGGAGCTCCTACAATGAGCAGTTCTTC. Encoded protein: CSVDSDRSSYNEQFF.

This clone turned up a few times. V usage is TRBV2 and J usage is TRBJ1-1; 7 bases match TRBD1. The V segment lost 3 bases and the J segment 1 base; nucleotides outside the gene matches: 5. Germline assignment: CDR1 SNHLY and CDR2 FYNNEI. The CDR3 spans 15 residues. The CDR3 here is CASSDGTASNTEAFF. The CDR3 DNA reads TGTGCCAGCAGTGACGGGACAGCTTCGAACACTGAAGCTTTCTTT.

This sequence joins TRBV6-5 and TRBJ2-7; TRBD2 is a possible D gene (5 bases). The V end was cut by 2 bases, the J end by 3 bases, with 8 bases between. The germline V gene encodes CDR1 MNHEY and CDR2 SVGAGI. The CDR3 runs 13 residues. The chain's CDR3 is CASSYPGIYEQYF. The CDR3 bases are TGTGCCAGCAGTTACCCGGGAATCTACGAGCAGTACTTC.

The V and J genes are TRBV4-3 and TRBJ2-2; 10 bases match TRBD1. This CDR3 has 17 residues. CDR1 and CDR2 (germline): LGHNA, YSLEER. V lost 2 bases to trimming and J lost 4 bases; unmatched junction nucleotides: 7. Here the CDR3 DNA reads TGCGCCAGCAGCCAAAACCCCGGGACAGGGGTCACCGGGGAGCTGTTTTTT. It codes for CASSQNPGTGVTGELFF.

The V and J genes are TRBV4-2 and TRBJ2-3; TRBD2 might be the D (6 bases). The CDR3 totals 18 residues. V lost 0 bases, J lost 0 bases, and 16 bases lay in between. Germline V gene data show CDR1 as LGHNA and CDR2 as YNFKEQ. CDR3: CASSQEVIAADSTDTQYF. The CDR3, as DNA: TGTGCCAGCAGCCAAGAAGTCATAGCGGCAGATAGCACAGATACGCAGTATTTT.

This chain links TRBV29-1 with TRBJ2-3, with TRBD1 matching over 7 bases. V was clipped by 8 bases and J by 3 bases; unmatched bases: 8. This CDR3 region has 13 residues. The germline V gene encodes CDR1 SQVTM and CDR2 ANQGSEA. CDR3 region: CSNRGATTDTQYF. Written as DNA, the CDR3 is TGCAGCAACAGGGGCGCGACAACAGATACGCAGTATTTT.

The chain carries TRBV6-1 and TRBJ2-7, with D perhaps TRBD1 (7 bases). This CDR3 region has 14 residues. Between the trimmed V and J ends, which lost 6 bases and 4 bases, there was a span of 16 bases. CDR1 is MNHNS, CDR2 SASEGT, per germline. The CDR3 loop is CASRRDSSPYEQYF. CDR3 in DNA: TGTGCCAGCAGGCGGGACAGTTCCCCTTACGAGCAGTACTTC.

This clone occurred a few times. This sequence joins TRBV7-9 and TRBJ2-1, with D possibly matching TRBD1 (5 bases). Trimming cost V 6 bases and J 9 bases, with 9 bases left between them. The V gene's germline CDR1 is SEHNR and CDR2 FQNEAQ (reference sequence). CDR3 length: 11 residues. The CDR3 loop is CASSQDSEQFF. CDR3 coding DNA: TGTGCCAGCAGTCAAGACAGTGAGCAGTTCTTC.

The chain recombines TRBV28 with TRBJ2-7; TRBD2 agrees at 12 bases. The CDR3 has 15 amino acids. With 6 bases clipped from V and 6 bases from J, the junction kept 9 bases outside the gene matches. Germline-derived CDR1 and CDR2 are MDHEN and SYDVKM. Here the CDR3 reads CASSPSSGRASEQYF. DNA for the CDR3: TGTGCCAGCAGCCCCTCTAGCGGGAGGGCGTCCGAGCAGTACTTC. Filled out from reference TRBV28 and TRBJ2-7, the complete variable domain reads DVKVTQSSRYLVKRTGEKVFLECVQDMDHENMFWYRQDPGLGLRLIYFSYDVKMKEKGDIPEGYSVSREKKERFSLILESASTNQTSMYLCASSPSSGRASEQYFGPGTRLTVT.

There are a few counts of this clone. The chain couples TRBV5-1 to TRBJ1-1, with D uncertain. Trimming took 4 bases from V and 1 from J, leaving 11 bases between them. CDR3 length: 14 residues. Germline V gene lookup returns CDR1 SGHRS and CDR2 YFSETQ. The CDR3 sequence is CASSLSTSNTEAFF. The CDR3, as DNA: TGCGCCAGCAGCCTGTCGACATCGAACACTGAAGCTTTCTTT.

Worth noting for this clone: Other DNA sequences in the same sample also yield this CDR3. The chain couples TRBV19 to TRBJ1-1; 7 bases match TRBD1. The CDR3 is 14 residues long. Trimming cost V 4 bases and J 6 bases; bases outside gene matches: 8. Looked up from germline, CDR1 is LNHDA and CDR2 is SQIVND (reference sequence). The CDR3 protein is CASSTHRDSPEAFF. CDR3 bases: TGTGCCAGTAGTACCCACCGGGACAGCCCTGAAGCTTTCTTT. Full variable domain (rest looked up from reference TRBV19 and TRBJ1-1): DGGITQSPKYLFRKEGQNVTLSCEQNLNHDAMYWYRQDPGQGLRLIYYSQIVNDFQKGDIAEGYSVSREKKESFPLTVTSAQKNPTAFYLCASSTHRDSPEAFFGQGTRLTVV.

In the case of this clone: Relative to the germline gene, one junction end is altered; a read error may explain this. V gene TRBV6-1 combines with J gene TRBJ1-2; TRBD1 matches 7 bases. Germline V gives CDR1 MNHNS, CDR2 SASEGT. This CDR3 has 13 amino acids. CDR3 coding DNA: TGTGCCAGCAGTTCGGACAGGAACTCTGGCTACACCTTC. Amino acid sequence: CASSSDRNSGYTF.

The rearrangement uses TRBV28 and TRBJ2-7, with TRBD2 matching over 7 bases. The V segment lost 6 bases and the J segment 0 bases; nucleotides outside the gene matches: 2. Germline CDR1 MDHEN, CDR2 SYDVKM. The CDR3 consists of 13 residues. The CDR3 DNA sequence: TGTGCCAGCAGGGTAGCGGGCTCCTACGAGCAGTACTTC. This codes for CASRVAGSYEQYF.

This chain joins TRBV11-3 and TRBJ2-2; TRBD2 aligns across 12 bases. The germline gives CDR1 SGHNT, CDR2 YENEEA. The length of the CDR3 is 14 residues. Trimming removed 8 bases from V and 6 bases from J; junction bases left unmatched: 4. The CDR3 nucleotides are TGTGCCAGCGGACTAGCGGGATCCGCCGGGGAGCTGTTTTTT. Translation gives CASGLAGSAGELFF.

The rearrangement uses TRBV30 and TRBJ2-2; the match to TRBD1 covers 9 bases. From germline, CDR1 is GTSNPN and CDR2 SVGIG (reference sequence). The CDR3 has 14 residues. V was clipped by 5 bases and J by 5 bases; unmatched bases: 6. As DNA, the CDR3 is TGTGCCTGGGGGGACAGGGTCGGGACCGGGGAGCTGTTTTTT. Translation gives CAWGDRVGTGELFF.

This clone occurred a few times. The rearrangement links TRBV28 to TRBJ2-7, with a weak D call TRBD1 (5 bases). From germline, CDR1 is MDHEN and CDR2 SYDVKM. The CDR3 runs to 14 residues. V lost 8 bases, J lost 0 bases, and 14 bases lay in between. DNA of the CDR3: TGTGCCAGCGCCCAGGGAACGGTCTCCTACGAGCAGTACTTC. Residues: CASAQGTVSYEQYF.

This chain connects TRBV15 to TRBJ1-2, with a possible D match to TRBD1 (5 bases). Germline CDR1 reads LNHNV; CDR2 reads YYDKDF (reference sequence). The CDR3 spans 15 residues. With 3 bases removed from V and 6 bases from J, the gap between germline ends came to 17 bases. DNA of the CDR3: TGTGCCACCAGCAGGGGCCACGGGACTTACGATGGCTACACCTTC. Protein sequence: CATSRGHGTYDGYTF.

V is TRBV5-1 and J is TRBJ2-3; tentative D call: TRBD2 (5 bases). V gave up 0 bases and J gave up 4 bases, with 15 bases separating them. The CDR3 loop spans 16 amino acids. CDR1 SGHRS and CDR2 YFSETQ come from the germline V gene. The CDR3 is CASSLVRSGIADTQYF. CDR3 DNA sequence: TGCGCCAGCAGCTTGGTGAGGTCCGGGATTGCAGATACGCAGTATTTT.

The CDR3 sequence is CASSLQVAGGELFF. CDR3 bases: TGTGCCAGCAGCTTACAGGTCGCGGGCGGGGAGCTGTTTTTT. This chain links TRBV7-7 with TRBJ2-2, with D possibly TRBD2 on 5 matching bases. Between the trimmed V and J ends, which lost 2 bases and 7 bases, there was a span of 11 bases. The length of the CDR3 is 14 residues. The V gene's germline CDR1 is SSHAT and CDR2 FNYEAQ (reference sequence).